Below, 26 T cell receptor beta chains from the same sample are listed, as sequenced in a study of vaccination effects on CD4 cells after COVID-19. Sequencing followed a ViraFEST assay step that expanded antigen-specific CD4+ T cells with viral peptide pools. Subsequent to a culture period of under 11 days, CD4+ T cells were isolated. Testing of the vaccine recipients showed negative nucleocapsid antibodies and no prior SARS-CoV-2 infection. The antigens for these receptors are not known. Repertoires were generated with immunoSEQ multiplex PCR, while TCRdb's copy carries only in-frame clones and drops some. This table has about 21,000 clones, about 69% appearing once. The starting material was CD4+ T cells from PBMCs cultured with HCoV-NL63 spike peptides, obtained before COVID-19 vaccination. These receptors were collected from a human donor who received a COVID-19 vaccine.

The rearrangement uses TRBV10-2 and TRBJ2-7, with 11 bases lining up with TRBD2. Germline V gives CDR1 WSHSY, CDR2 SAAADI. The junction had 3 bases not matched to a gene; V was cut back by 7 bases and J by 4 bases. The CDR3 runs 13 residues. The CDR3 DNA follows: TGCGCCAGCATTCTAGCGGGAGGTTACGAGCAGTACTTC. Translation gives CASILAGGYEQYF.

The table lists this clone with a count of one. This rearrangement joins TRBV9 to TRBJ1-6, with TRBD1 matching 7 bases. V gave up 4 bases and J gave up 6 bases; unmatched junction bases: 7. This CDR3 has 15 amino acids. The germline V gene has CDR1 SGDLS and CDR2 YYNGEE. The DNA of the CDR3 is TGTGCCAGCAGCTCCCGGACAGGCATTAATTCACCCCTCCACTTT. It is translated as CASSSRTGINSPLHF.

The rearrangement uses TRBV6-1 and TRBJ1-2, with 8 positions matching TRBD1. CDR1 MNHNS and CDR2 SASEGT come from the germline V gene. The CDR3 consists of 16 residues. The trim removed 4 bases at V and 1 base at J, leaving 8 bases unmatched. CDR3 DNA sequence: TGTGCCAGCAGTGCTCGGACAGGGACCGGTAACTATGGCTACACCTTC. It codes for CASSARTGTGNYGYTF.

J is TRBJ2-2 and V is TRBV5-4, with a tentative D call TRBD1 (5 bases). Per the germline V gene, CDR1 is SGHNT and CDR2 is YYREEE (reference sequence). The V end was cut by 0 bases, the J end by 4 bases, with 13 bases between. This CDR3 spans 16 amino acids. CDR3: CASSLGLGLFTGELFF. For the CDR3, the DNA is TGTGCCAGCAGCTTGGGTCTGGGGCTGTTCACCGGGGAGCTGTTTTTT.

The gene calls are TRBV5-1 and TRBJ2-7, with a tentative D call TRBD2 (6 bases). The CDR3 runs 15 residues. Trimming took 7 bases from V and 1 from J, leaving 18 bases between them. The V gene's germline CDR1 is SGHRS and CDR2 YFSETQ. In nucleotides, the CDR3 is TGCGCCAGCCGCCGTCTACGGGAGAGTTCCTACGAGCAGTACTTC. As protein: CASRRLRESSYEQYF.

V is TRBV2 and J is TRBJ1-3; TRBD1 might be the D (6 bases). V lost 2 bases to trimming and J lost 8 bases, with 10 bases between them. The germline gives CDR1 SNHLY, CDR2 FYNNEI. The CDR3 totals 13 residues. CDR3 nucleotide sequence: TGTGCCAGCAGTGAATCCACAGGGTACACCATATATTTT. Encoded protein: CASSESTGYTIYF.

This clone was recorded a few times. The chain couples TRBV12-3 or TRBV12-4 to TRBJ1-6; D not certain. The CDR3 is 12 residues long. V lost 8 bases, J lost 5 bases, and 7 bases lay in between. CDR3 residues: CASGGDNSPLHF. For the CDR3, the DNA is TGTGCCAGCGGAGGAGATAATTCACCCCTCCACTTT.

The V call is TRBV27, the J call TRBJ2-5; possibly TRBD2 for D (5 bases). The germline V gene has CDR1 MNHEY and CDR2 SMNVEV (reference sequence). The V end was cut by 2 bases, the J end by 5 bases, with 12 bases between. The CDR3 is made up of 14 amino acids. The CDR3 nucleotides read TGTGCCAGCAGTTTACGAGGGTTTGGTGAGACCCAGTACTTC. Protein product: CASSLRGFGETQYF.

The V call is TRBV6-1, the J call TRBJ2-1, with D possibly matching TRBD2 (6 bases). The CDR3 extends over 15 amino acids. The germline V gene encodes CDR1 MNHNS and CDR2 SASEGT. Trimming took off 3 bases at V and 3 bases at J, with 12 bases between the two ends. The CDR3 here is CASSDTGLIYNEQFF. The CDR3 nucleotides read TGTGCCAGCAGTGACACGGGACTTATCTACAATGAGCAGTTCTTC.

About this clone itself: One end of the junction fails to match germline, which may point to a read error. The chain is built from TRBV6-5 and TRBJ1-2, with 8 bases fitting TRBD1. The V gene's germline CDR1 is MNHEY and CDR2 SVGAGI. There are 12 residues in the CDR3. The CDR3 region has the DNA TGTGCCAGCAGCCCGGACAGGGACAGGTTTGCTTTC. This codes for CASSPDRDRFAF.

CDR3 in amino acids: CASSFGTVLNTEAFF. In DNA form, the CDR3 reads TGTGCCAGCAGCTTTGGTACAGTCTTGAACACTGAAGCTTTCTTT. The V gene is TRBV5-4, the J gene TRBJ1-1, with D unresolved. Trimming shortened V by 2 bases and J by 0 bases, and 11 bases separated the two germline ends. This CDR3 comprises 15 residues. The germline CDR1 and CDR2 sequences are SGHNT and YYREEE (reference sequence).

The chain links TRBV19 to TRBJ2-6; D is unresolved. Trimming removed 10 bases at V and 0 bases at J, with 7 bases between. CDR3 length: 13 amino acids. The germline gives CDR1 LNHDA, CDR2 SQIVND (reference sequence). As DNA, the CDR3 is TGTGCCACTCACAACTCTGGGGCCAACGTCCTGACTTTC. Translating gives CATHNSGANVLTF.

The CDR3 loop is CASTLGGGAGYTF. The CDR3, as DNA: TGCGCCAGCACCCTGGGGGGGGGTGCTGGCTACACCTTC. The chain uses TRBV5-1 and TRBJ1-2, with D possibly TRBD1 on 5 matching bases. CDR3 length: 13 residues. V was shortened by 6 bases and J by 7 bases, with 16 bases between the two germline ends. Germline lookup yields CDR1 SGHRS and CDR2 YFSETQ.

This clone was observed a handful of times. This chain connects TRBV4-3 to TRBJ2-2, with a tentative D call TRBD1 (6 bases). V lost 0 bases and J lost 4, with 15 bases in between. CDR3 length equals 17 residues. Germline-derived CDR1 and CDR2 are LGHNA and YSLEER. The CDR3 here is CASSQDLSSRGTGELFF. CDR3 DNA: TGCGCCAGCAGCCAAGATTTGAGTAGCAGGGGCACCGGGGAGCTGTTTTTT.

DNA of the CDR3: TGCGCCAGCAGCCCCGGCGGGGATACGCAGTATTTT. Translation: CASSPGGDTQYF. The V gene is TRBV5-1, the J gene TRBJ2-3, with D possibly matching TRBD2 (5 bases). Germline CDR1 SGHRS, CDR2 YFSETQ. Trimming took off 4 bases at V and 6 bases at J, with 9 bases between the two ends. CDR3 length equals 12 residues.

This clone was seen a handful of times. V gene TRBV7-2 combines with J gene TRBJ2-7; D is unclear. The CDR3 is made up of 14 amino acids. Trimming cost V 5 bases and J 2 bases, with 13 bases left between them. Germline V CDR1 and CDR2: SGHTA, FQGNSA. CDR3 loop: CASSLSTGTYEQYF. The CDR3 bases are TGTGCCAGCAGCCTATCAACTGGGACCTACGAGCAGTACTTC. Variable domain in full (rest from reference TRBV7-2 and TRBJ2-7): GAGVSQSPSNKVTEKGKDVELRCDPISGHTALYWYRQSLGQGLEFLIYFQGNSAPDKSGLPSDRFSAERTGGSVSTLTIQRTQQEDSAVYLCASSLSTGTYEQYFGPGTRLTVT.

V usage is TRBV5-4 and J usage is TRBJ2-3; D unclear. Germline V CDR1 and CDR2: SGHNT, YYREEE (reference sequence). The CDR3 consists of 16 residues. The V and J ends lost 3 bases and 0 bases respectively, with 14 bases between them. This CDR3 reads CASSWGLWESTDTQYF. CDR3 sequence (DNA): TGTGCCAGCAGCTGGGGTTTATGGGAAAGCACAGATACGCAGTATTTT.

This clone came up a few times. This rearrangement joins TRBV6-2 or TRBV6-3 to TRBJ1-6, with a tentative D call TRBD1 (5 bases). The CDR3 totals 14 residues. Germline V gene lookup returns CDR1 MNHEY and CDR2 SVGEGT. Trimming shortened V by 3 bases and J by 7 bases, and 10 bases separated the two germline ends. The CDR3 DNA is TGTGCCAGCAGTTATGGGACGGGGAATTCACCCCTCCACTTT. Translation gives CASSYGTGNSPLHF.

V gene TRBV3-1 (or the pseudogene TRBV3-2) combines with J gene TRBJ2-7; 10 nucleotides agree with TRBD2. The ends lost 1 base at V and 5 bases at J; junction bases unmatched: 11. Germline V gene lookup returns CDR1 LGHDT and CDR2 YNNKEL (reference sequence). The CDR3 totals 17 residues. CDR3 amino acids: CASSQAPLLAGLHEQYF. The DNA for the CDR3 is TGTGCCAGCAGCCAAGCGCCCCTACTAGCGGGGTTACACGAGCAGTACTTC.

The rearrangement links TRBV7-9 to TRBJ2-2, with D possibly matching TRBD1 (5 bases). The CDR3 runs 13 residues. Deletions cut 2 bases from V and 4 bases from J, with 5 bases between. Germline assignment: CDR1 SEHNR and CDR2 FQNEAQ (reference sequence). This chain's CDR3 is CASSLQGTGELFF. The CDR3 DNA reads TGTGCCAGCAGCTTACAGGGCACCGGGGAGCTGTTTTTT.

This chain links TRBV4-1 with TRBJ1-4, with TRBD1 as a possible D gene (5 bases). CDR1 MGHRA and CDR2 YSYEKL come from the germline V gene. V was cut by 7 bases and J by 3 bases, with 15 bases left in between. This CDR3 is 15 amino acids long. DNA for the CDR3: TGCGCCAGCACCAAGAGGGGCGTCGCTAATGAAAAACTGTTTTTT. Translation: CASTKRGVANEKLFF.

A few counts support this clone. This chain joins TRBV10-1 and TRBJ1-2; 8 positions agree with TRBD1. Trimming cost V 4 bases and J 3 bases; bases outside gene matches: 10. The CDR3 totals 16 residues. CDR1 is WNHNN, CDR2 SYGVQD, per germline (reference sequence). CDR3: CASSVLLPDRDYGYTF. The CDR3 DNA sequence: TGCGCCAGCAGTGTTTTGCTCCCGGACAGGGACTATGGCTACACCTTC.

This chain uses TRBV3-1 (or the pseudogene TRBV3-2) with TRBJ2-1, with D hard to call. The V end was cut by 5 bases, the J end by 0 bases, with 8 bases between. CDR1 is LGHDT, CDR2 YNNKEL, per germline (reference sequence). The CDR3 contains 14 residues. The CDR3 sequence is CASSYASSYNEQFF. The CDR3 DNA is TGTGCCAGCAGCTACGCTAGCTCCTACAATGAGCAGTTCTTC.

This chain joins TRBV6-2 or TRBV6-3 and TRBJ2-3; possibly TRBD2 for D (6 bases). V lost 1 base and J 1 base, leaving 9 bases between the germline ends. CDR1 MNHEY and CDR2 SVGEGT come from the germline V gene. This CDR3 contains 15 residues. The CDR3 DNA follows: TGTGCCAGCAGTTACTTGTCGGGGGGCACAGATACGCAGTATTTT. Protein: CASSYLSGGTDTQYF.

CDR3 loop: CATSRDGQVSGNTIYF. In DNA, the CDR3 is TGTGCCACCAGCAGAGACGGACAAGTCTCTGGAAACACCATATATTTT. This sequence joins TRBV15 and TRBJ1-3; D might be TRBD1 (5 bases). This CDR3 is built from 16 residues. The V and J ends lost 0 bases and 0 bases respectively, with 9 bases between them. Germline loops: CDR1 LNHNV, CDR2 YYDKDF (reference sequence).

This chain joins TRBV4-3 and TRBJ2-3; 8 bases map to TRBD2. Germline loops: CDR1 LGHNA, CDR2 YSLEER. V shed 4 bases, J shed 0 bases, and the junction held 6 bases outside the gene matches. The length of the CDR3 is 16 residues. CDR3 amino acids: CASSLVAGPSTDTQYF. The CDR3 DNA reads TGCGCCAGCAGCCTCGTAGCGGGGCCTAGCACAGATACGCAGTATTTT.